A selection of T cell receptor beta chains follows, all from one sample in a study of blood T cell repertoires in COVID-19. Clones were sequenced by immunoSEQ multiplex PCR, and TCRdb holds only the in-frame ones, with some missing. The data hold fewer than 300,000 clones, with around nine tenths observed a single time. The sample consisted of peripheral blood. The receptor set was obtained from a man aged 40-49 years who had recovered from COVID-19. Both conserved end residues are part of each CDR3. The order of the fields is V gene, J gene, D gene, clone size, CDR3 protein, CDR3 DNA. A D gene is named only where the DNA matches it firmly. Not all rows give a size; the values are once, few, many and, for expanded clones, a class.

v_call: TRBV2
j_call: TRBJ2-7
d_call: -
clone_size: -
cdr3_aa: CASSLSGGSSYEQYF
cdr3_nt: TGTGCCAGCAGTCTCAGCGGTGGGAGCTCCTACGAGCAGTACTTC

v_call: TRBV4-3
j_call: TRBJ1-4
d_call: TRBD1
clone_size: -
cdr3_aa: CASSQAPTTGVGEKLFF
cdr3_nt: TGCGCCAGCAGCCAAGCACCCACGACAGGGGTAGGGGAAAAACTGTTTTTT

v_call: TRBV30
j_call: TRBJ2-1
d_call: TRBD2
clone_size: -
cdr3_aa: CAWRPSGNNEQFF
cdr3_nt: TGTGCTTGGAGGCCTAGCGGGAACAATGAGCAGTTCTTC

v_call: TRBV13
j_call: TRBJ1-4
d_call: TRBD1
clone_size: -
cdr3_aa: CASSFRDRGLEKLFF
cdr3_nt: TGTGCCAGCAGCTTCCGGGACAGGGGGCTTGAAAAACTGTTTTTT

v_call: TRBV27
j_call: TRBJ1-2
d_call: -
clone_size: -
cdr3_aa: CASSSTRSSLGGYTF
cdr3_nt: TGTGCCAGCAGCTCCACACGCTCCTCCCTGGGCGGCTACACCTTC

v_call: TRBV6-2/TRBV6-3
j_call: TRBJ1-2
d_call: -
clone_size: -
cdr3_aa: CASSYGGIGGYTF
cdr3_nt: TGTGCCAGCAGTTACGGCGGTATCGGAGGCTACACCTTC

v_call: TRBV27
j_call: TRBJ2-5
d_call: TRBD2
clone_size: -
cdr3_aa: CASSPIAGIQETQYF
cdr3_nt: TGTGCCAGCAGTCCGATAGCGGGGATTCAAGAGACCCAGTACTTC

v_call: TRBV5-1
j_call: TRBJ2-5
d_call: -
clone_size: -
cdr3_aa: CASSLDNQETQYF
cdr3_nt: TGCGCCAGCAGCCTGGACAACCAAGAGACCCAGTACTTC

v_call: TRBV25-1
j_call: TRBJ2-5
d_call: TRBD1
clone_size: -
cdr3_aa: CASRALGRGTGTQYF
cdr3_nt: TGTGCCAGCAGGGCGTTGGGCAGGGGGACAGGGACCCAGTACTTC

v_call: TRBV27
j_call: TRBJ2-2
d_call: -
clone_size: -
cdr3_aa: CASTLRGWTGELFF
cdr3_nt: TGTGCCAGCACTCTTCGGGGGTGGACCGGGGAGCTGTTTTTT

v_call: TRBV19
j_call: TRBJ2-5
d_call: -
clone_size: -
cdr3_aa: CASRGGAGMAETQYF
cdr3_nt: TGTGCCAGTAGAGGGGGGGCAGGGATGGCGGAGACCCAGTACTTC

v_call: TRBV10-3
j_call: TRBJ2-5
d_call: -
clone_size: -
cdr3_aa: CAIQGLRAETQYF
cdr3_nt: TGTGCCATCCAGGGCCTCCGGGCGGAGACCCAGTACTTC

v_call: TRBV19
j_call: TRBJ1-3
d_call: TRBD1
clone_size: -
cdr3_aa: CASTRQGTEGNTIYF
cdr3_nt: TGTGCCAGTACGAGACAGGGGACTGAGGGCAACACCATATATTTT

v_call: TRBV12-5
j_call: TRBJ2-7
d_call: TRBD1
clone_size: -
cdr3_aa: CASGDRDREHEQYF
cdr3_nt: TGTGCTAGTGGGGACCGGGACAGGGAACACGAGCAGTACTTC

v_call: TRBV5-4
j_call: TRBJ2-3
d_call: TRBD2
clone_size: once
cdr3_aa: CASSPGLAGVDTQYF
cdr3_nt: TGTGCCAGCAGCCCGGGACTAGCGGGCGTAGATACGCAGTATTTT

v_call: TRBV7-9
j_call: TRBJ1-1
d_call: -
clone_size: -
cdr3_aa: CASRGNTEAFF
cdr3_nt: TGTGCCTCGCGGGGCAACACTGAAGCTTTCTTT

v_call: TRBV3-1/TRBV3-2
j_call: TRBJ2-2
d_call: -
clone_size: -
cdr3_aa: CASSLTWGGRNTPIRPGELFF
cdr3_nt: TGTGCCAGCAGCCTTACTTGGGGGGGGCGCAATACTCCGATTAGGCCCGGGGAGCTGTTTTTT

v_call: TRBV4-3
j_call: TRBJ1-1
d_call: TRBD1
clone_size: -
cdr3_aa: CASSQGQGVTEAFF
cdr3_nt: TGCGCCAGCAGCCAAGGACAGGGGGTAACTGAAGCTTTCTTT

v_call: TRBV7-9
j_call: TRBJ2-7
d_call: TRBD1
clone_size: -
cdr3_aa: CASSSSDRGLYEQYF
cdr3_nt: TGTGCCAGCAGCTCCTCGGACAGGGGGCTCTACGAGCAGTACTTC

v_call: TRBV11-2
j_call: TRBJ1-2
d_call: -
clone_size: -
cdr3_aa: CASSYSGAVGYTF
cdr3_nt: TGTGCCAGCAGCTATTCTGGGGCAGTCGGCTACACCTTC